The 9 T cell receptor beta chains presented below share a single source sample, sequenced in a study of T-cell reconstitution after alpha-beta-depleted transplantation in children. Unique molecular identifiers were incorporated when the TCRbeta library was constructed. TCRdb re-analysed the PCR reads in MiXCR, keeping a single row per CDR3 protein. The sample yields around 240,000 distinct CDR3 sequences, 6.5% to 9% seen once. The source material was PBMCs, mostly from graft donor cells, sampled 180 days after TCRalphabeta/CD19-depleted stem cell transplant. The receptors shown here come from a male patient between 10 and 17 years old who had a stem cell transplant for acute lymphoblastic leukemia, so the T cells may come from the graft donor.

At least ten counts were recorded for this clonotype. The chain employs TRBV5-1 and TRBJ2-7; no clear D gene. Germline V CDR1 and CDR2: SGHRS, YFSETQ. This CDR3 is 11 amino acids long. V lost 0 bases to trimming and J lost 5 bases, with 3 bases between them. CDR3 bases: TGCGCCAGCAGCTTGGAGGACGAGCAGTACTTC. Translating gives CASSLEDEQYF.

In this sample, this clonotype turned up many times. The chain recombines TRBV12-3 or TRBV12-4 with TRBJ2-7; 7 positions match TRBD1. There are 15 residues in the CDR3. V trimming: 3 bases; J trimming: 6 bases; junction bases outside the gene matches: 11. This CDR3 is CASSLSPRQGGEQYF. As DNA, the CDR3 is TGTGCCAGCAGTTTGAGCCCCCGACAGGGTGGCGAGCAGTACTTC.

DNA of the CDR3: TGTGCCAGCAGTTACTCGACACCCAGCGGGACCTTCTCCTACGAGCAGTACTTC. It specifies CASSYSTPSGTFSYEQYF. The genes are TRBV6-5 and TRBJ2-7; 7 nucleotides align to TRBD2. V lost 0 bases and J lost 0; bases outside the gene matches: 11. The CDR3 covers 18 residues. Germline loops: CDR1 MNHEY, CDR2 SVGAGI.

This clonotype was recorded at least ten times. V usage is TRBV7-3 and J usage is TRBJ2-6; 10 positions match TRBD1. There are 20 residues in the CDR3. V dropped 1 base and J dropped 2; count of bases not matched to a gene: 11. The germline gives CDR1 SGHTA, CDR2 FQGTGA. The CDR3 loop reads CASSLKAPGQGITGANVLTF. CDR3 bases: TGTGCCAGCAGCTTAAAGGCCCCGGGACAGGGGATCACTGGGGCCAACGTCCTGACTTTC.

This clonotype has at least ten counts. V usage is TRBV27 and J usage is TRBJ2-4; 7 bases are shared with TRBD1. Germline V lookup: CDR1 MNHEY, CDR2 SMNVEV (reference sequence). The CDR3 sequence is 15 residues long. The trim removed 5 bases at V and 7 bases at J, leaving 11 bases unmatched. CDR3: CASSLSPDRVNIQYF. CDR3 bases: TGTGCCAGCAGTCTTTCACCTGACAGGGTGAACATTCAGTACTTC.

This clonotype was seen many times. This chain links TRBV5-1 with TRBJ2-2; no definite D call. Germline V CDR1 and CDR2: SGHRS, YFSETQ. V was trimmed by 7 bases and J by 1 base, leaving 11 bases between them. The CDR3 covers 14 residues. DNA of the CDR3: TGCGCCAGCGAGGACGTTTTGAACACCGGGGAGCTGTTTTTT. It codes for CASEDVLNTGELFF.

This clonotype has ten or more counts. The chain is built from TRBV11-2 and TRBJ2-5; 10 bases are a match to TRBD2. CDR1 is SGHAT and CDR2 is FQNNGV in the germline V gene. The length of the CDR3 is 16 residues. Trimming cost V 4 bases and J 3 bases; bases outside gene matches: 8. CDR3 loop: CASSSRPSGRKETQYF. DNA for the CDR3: TGTGCCAGCAGCTCACGGCCTAGCGGGAGAAAAGAGACCCAGTACTTC.

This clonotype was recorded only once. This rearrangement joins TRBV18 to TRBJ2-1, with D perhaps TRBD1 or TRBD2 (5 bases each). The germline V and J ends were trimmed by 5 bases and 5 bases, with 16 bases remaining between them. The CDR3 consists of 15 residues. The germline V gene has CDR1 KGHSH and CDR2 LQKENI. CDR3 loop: CASSTTGTIHNEQFF. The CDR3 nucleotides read TGTGCCAGCTCAACCACGGGGACCATCCACAATGAGCAGTTCTTC.

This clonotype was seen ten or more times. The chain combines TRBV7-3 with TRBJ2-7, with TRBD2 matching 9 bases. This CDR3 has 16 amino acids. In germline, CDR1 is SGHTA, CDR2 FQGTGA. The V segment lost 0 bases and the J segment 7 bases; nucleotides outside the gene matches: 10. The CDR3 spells CASSLTGAGGPEEQYF. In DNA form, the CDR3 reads TGTGCCAGCAGCTTAACGGGGGCGGGGGGGCCAGAAGAGCAGTACTTC.